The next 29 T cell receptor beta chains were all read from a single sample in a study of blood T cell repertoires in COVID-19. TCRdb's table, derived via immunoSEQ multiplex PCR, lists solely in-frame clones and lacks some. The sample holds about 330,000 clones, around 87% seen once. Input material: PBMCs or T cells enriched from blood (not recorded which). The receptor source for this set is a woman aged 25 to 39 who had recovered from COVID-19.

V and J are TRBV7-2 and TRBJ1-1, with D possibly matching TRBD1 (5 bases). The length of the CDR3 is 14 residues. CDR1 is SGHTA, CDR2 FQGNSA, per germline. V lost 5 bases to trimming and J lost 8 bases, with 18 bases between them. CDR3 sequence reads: CASSPRRGRGEAFF. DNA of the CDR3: TGTGCCAGCAGCCCCCGACGGGGACGGGGGGAAGCTTTCTTT.

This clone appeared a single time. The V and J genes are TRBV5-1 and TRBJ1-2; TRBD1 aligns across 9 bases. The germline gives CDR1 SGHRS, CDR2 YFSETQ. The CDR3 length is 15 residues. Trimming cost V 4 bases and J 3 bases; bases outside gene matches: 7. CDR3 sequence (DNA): TGCGCCAGCAGCGACGGACAGGGGACCTACTATGGCTACACCTTC. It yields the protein CASSDGQGTYYGYTF.

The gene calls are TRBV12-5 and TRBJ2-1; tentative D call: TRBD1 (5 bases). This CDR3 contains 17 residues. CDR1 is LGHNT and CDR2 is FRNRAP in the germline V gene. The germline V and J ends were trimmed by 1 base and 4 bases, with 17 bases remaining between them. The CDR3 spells CASGLARAGLFYNEQFF. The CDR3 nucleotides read TGTGCTAGTGGTTTGGCCAGGGCAGGTTTATTTTACAATGAGCAGTTCTTC.

DNA of the CDR3: TGTGCCAGCAGCTCAAGGTCTAGCGGGAACAATGAGCAGTTCTTC. Amino acid sequence: CASSSRSSGNNEQFF. This rearrangement joins TRBV7-2 to TRBJ2-1; 9 nucleotides agree with TRBD2. Germline V gene lookup returns CDR1 SGHTA and CDR2 FQGNSA. This CDR3 contains 15 residues. Trimming removed 4 bases from V and 5 bases from J; junction bases left unmatched: 6.

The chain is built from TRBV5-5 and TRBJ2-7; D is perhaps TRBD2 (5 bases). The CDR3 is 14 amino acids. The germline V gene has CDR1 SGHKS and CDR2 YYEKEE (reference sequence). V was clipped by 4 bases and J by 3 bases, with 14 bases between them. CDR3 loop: CASSRADGYYEQYF. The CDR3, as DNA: TGTGCCAGCAGCCGAGCGGACGGGTACTACGAGCAGTACTTC. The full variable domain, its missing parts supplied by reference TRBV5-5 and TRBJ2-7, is DAGVTQSPTHLIKTRGQQVTLRCSPISGHKSVSWYQQVLGQGPQFIFQYYEKEERGRGNFPDRFSARQFPNYSSELNVNALLLGDSALYLCASSRADGYYEQYFGPGTRLTVT.

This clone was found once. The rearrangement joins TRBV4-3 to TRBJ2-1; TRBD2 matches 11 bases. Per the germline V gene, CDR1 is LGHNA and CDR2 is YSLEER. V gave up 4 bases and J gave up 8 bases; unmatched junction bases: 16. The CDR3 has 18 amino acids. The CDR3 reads CASSPRLAGGFITHEQFF. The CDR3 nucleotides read TGCGCCAGCAGCCCTCGGCTAGCGGGGGGTTTCATTACGCATGAGCAGTTCTTC.

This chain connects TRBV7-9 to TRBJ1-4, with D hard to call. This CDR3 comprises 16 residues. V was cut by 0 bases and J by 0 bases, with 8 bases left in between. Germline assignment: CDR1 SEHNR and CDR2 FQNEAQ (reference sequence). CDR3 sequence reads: CASSLALAPTNEKLFF. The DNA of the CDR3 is TGTGCCAGCAGCTTAGCGCTGGCCCCAACTAATGAAAAACTGTTTTTT.

In nucleotides, the CDR3 is TGTGCCAGCACTCATTATAGGTCAGGCTACGAGCAGTACTTC. Amino acid sequence: CASTHYRSGYEQYF. This chain links TRBV7-8 with TRBJ2-7, with D unclear. The CDR3 has 14 residues. CDR1 is SGHVS and CDR2 is FQNEAQ in the germline V gene. Trimming left V 7 bases short and J 3 bases short, with 16 bases between. Full variable domain (missing parts from reference TRBV7-8 and TRBJ2-7): GAGVSQSPRYKVAKRGQDVALRCDPISGHVSLFWYQQALGQGPEFLTYFQNEAQLDKSGLPSDRFFAERPEGSVSTLKIQRTQQEDSAVYLCASTHYRSGYEQYFGPGTRLTVT.

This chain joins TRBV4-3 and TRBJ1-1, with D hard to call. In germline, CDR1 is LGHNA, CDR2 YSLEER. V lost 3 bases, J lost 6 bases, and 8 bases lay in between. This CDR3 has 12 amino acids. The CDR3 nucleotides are TGCGCCAGCAGCCAGGCCCACGCTGAAGCTTTCTTT. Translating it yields CASSQAHAEAFF.

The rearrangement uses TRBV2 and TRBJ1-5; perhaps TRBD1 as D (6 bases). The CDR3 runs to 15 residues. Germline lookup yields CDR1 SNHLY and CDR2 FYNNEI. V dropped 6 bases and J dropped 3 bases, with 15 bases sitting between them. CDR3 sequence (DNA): TGTGCCAGCAGAGGAGTCTGGGGGCCCAATCAGCCCCAGCATTTT. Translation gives CASRGVWGPNQPQHF.

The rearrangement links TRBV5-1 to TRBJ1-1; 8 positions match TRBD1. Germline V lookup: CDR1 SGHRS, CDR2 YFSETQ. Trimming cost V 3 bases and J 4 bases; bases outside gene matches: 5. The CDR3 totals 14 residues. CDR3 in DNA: TGCGCCAGCAGCTCACAGGGGGACGGCACTGAAGCTTTCTTT. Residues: CASSSQGDGTEAFF.

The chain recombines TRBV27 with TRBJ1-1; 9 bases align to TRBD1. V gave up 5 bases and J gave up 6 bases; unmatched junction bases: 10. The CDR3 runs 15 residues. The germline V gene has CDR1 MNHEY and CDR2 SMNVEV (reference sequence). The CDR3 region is CASSARDRELAEAFF. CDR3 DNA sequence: TGTGCCAGCAGTGCGAGGGACAGGGAGCTTGCTGAAGCTTTCTTT.

The CDR3 DNA sequence: TGCGCCAGCAGCCAGTCCCCTAGCGGGGGGTACAATGAGCAGTTCTTC. It specifies CASSQSPSGGYNEQFF. The V and J genes are TRBV4-3 and TRBJ2-1; TRBD2 matches 11 bases. Germline V CDR1 and CDR2: LGHNA, YSLEER. Trimming cost V 3 bases and J 4 bases; bases outside gene matches: 5. The CDR3 runs to 16 residues.

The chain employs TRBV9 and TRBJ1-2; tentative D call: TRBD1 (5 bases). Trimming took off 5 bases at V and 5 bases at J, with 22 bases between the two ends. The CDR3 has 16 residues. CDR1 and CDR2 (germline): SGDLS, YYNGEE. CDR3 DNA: TGTGCCAGCAGTTCCACAGCTAACACGGGACTTTATGGCTACACCTTC. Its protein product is CASSSTANTGLYGYTF.

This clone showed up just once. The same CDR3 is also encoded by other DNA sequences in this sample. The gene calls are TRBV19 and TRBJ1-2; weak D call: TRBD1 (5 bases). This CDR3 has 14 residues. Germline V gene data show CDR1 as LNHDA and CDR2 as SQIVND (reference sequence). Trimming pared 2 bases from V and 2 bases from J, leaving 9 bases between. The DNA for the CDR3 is TGTGCCAGTAGTATAAGGGGAACAAACTATGGCTACACCTTC. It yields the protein CASSIRGTNYGYTF.

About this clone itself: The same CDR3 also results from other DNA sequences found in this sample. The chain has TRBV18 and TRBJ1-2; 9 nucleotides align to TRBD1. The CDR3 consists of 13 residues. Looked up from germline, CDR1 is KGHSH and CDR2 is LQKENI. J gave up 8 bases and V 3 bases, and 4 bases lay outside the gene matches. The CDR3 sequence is CASSPRDRDGYTF. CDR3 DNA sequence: TGTGCCAGCTCACCCCGGGACAGGGACGGCTACACCTTC.

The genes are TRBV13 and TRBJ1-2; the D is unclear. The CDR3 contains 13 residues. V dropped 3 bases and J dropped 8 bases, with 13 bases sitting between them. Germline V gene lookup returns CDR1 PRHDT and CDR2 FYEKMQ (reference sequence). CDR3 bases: TGTGCCAGCAGCTTCGGCAAAGCGGGGGGCTACACCTTC. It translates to CASSFGKAGGYTF.

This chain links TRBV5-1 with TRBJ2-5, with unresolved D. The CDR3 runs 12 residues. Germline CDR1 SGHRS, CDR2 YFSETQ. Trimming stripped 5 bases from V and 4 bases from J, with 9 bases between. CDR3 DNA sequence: TGCGCCAGCAGGCCCTCGGGAGAGACCCAGTACTTC. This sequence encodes CASRPSGETQYF.

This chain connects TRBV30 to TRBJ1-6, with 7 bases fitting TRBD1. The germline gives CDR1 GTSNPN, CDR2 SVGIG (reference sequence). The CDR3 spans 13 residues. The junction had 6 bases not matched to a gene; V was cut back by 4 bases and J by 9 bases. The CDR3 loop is CAWINRGGSPLHF. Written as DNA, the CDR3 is TGTGCCTGGATAAACAGGGGCGGTTCACCCCTCCACTTT.

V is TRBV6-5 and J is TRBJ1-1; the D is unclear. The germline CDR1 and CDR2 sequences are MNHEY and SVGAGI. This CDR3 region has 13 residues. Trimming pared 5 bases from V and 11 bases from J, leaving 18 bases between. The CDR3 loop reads CASSPSEGLRAFF. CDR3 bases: TGTGCCAGCAGTCCAAGCGAGGGTTTGCGCGCTTTCTTT.

The CDR3 is CASSKGGGRYEQYF. The CDR3 coding sequence is TGTGCCAGTAGTAAAGGAGGGGGCCGATACGAGCAGTACTTC. This chain uses TRBV19 with TRBJ2-7; perhaps TRBD1 as D (7 bases). Germline V gene sequence: CDR1 LNHDA, CDR2 SQIVND (reference sequence). V lost 4 bases, J lost 4 bases, and 14 bases lay in between. This CDR3 is built from 14 residues.

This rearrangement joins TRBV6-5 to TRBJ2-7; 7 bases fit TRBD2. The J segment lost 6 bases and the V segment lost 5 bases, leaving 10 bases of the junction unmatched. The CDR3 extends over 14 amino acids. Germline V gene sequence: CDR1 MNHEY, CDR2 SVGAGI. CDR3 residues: CASSPRTSLGEQYF. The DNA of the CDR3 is TGTGCCAGCAGTCCGCGGACTAGTCTCGGCGAGCAGTACTTC.

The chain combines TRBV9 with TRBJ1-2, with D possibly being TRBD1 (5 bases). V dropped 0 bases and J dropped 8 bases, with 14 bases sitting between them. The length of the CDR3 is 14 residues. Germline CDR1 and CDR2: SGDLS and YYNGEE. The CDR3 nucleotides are TGTGCCAGCAGCGTAGGAGTGCAGGGAGGGGGCTACACCTTC. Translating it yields CASSVGVQGGGYTF.

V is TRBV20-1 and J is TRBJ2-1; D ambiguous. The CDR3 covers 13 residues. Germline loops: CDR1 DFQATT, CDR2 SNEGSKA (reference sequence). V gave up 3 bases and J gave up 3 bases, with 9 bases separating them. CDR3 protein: CSASRVSYNEQFF. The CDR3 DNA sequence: TGCAGTGCTAGTCGGGTTAGCTACAATGAGCAGTTCTTC.

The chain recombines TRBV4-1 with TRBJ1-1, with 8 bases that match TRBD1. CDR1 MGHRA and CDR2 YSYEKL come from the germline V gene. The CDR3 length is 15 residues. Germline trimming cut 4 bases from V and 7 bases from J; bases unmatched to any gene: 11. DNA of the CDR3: TGCGCCAGCAGCCTAACAGGGGGAAGAGGCATTGAAGCTTTCTTT. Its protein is CASSLTGGRGIEAFF.

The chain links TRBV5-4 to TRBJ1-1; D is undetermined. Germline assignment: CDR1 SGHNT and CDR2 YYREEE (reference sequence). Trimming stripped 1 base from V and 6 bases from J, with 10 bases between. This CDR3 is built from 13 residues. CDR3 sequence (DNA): TGTGCCAGCAGCTTGATTGGAGTCTCTGAAGCTTTCTTT. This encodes CASSLIGVSEAFF.

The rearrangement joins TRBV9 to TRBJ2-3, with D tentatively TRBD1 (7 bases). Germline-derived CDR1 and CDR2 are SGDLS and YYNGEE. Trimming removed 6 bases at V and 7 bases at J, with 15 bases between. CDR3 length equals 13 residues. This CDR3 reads CASNLQGGNTQYF. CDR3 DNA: TGTGCCAGCAACCTCCAGGGGGGTAATACGCAGTATTTT. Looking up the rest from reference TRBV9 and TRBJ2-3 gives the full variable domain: DSGVTQTPKHLITATGQRVTLRCSPRSGDLSVYWYQQSLDQGLQFLIQYYNGEERAKGNILERFSAQQFPDLHSELNLSSLELGDSALYFCASNLQGGNTQYFGPGTRLTVL.

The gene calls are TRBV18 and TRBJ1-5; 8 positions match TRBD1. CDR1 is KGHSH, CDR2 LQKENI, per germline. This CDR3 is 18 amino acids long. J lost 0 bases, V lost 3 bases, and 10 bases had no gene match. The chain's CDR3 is CASSPGTGQSSSNQPQHF. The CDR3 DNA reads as TGTGCCAGCTCACCGGGGACAGGACAATCCTCTAGCAATCAGCCCCAGCATTTT.

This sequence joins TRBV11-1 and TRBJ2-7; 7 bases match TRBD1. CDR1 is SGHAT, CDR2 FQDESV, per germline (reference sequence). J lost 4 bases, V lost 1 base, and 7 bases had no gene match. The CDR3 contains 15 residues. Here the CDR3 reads CASSLDSGGLYEQYF. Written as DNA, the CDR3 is TGTGCCAGCAGCTTAGACTCAGGGGGATTATACGAGCAGTACTTC.